What follows are 28 T cell receptor beta chains derived from one specimen sequenced in a study of blood T cell repertoires in COVID-19. Assay used: immunoSEQ multiplex PCR; TCRdb lists only in-frame clones, some missing. In the table there are about 180,000 clones, roughly 89% of which are singletons. The sample comprised peripheral blood. Receptors originate from a woman in her fifties or sixties with acute or convalescent COVID-19.

The chain uses TRBV3-1 (or the pseudogene TRBV3-2) and TRBJ1-1, with D perhaps matching TRBD1 (5 bases). Trimming took 2 bases from V and 4 from J, leaving 8 bases between them. CDR1 and CDR2 (germline): LGHDT, YNNKEL (reference sequence). This CDR3 contains 13 residues. The CDR3 DNA reads as TGTGCCAGCAGCCAATACGGGGGCACTGAAGCTTTCTTT. This gives the protein CASSQYGGTEAFF.

In this sample, this clone turned up a few times. The chain recombines TRBV11-2 with TRBJ1-6, with 7 bases lining up with TRBD1. Trimming cost V 5 bases and J 8 bases; bases outside gene matches: 9. CDR1 is SGHAT and CDR2 is FQNNGV in the germline V gene. The CDR3 length is 15 residues. CDR3 sequence reads: CASSLSTGLDSPLHF. Here the CDR3 DNA reads TGTGCCAGCAGCCTCTCGACAGGGTTGGATTCACCCCTCCACTTT.

The genes are TRBV10-3 and TRBJ1-4; 10 nucleotides align to TRBD1. The CDR3 extends over 15 amino acids. Per the germline V gene, CDR1 is ENHRY and CDR2 is SYGVKD. The V segment lost 4 bases and the J segment 8 bases; nucleotides outside the gene matches: 7. This chain's CDR3 is CAISGRQGAEEKLFF. The CDR3 DNA sequence: TGTGCCATCAGTGGACGACAGGGGGCTGAAGAAAAACTGTTTTTT.

This rearrangement joins TRBV19 to TRBJ2-7, with 10 bases identical to TRBD2. Trimming cost V 6 bases and J 5 bases; bases outside gene matches: 13. The CDR3 covers 16 residues. Germline V CDR1 and CDR2: LNHDA, SQIVND (reference sequence). Here the CDR3 DNA reads TGTGCCAGTAGAGATCGAGGGCTAGCGGGAGTCGACGAGCAGTACTTC. Its protein is CASRDRGLAGVDEQYF.

Note on this clone: At the DNA level, this CDR3 is encoded by other sequences in the same sample as well. The chain uses TRBV7-3 and TRBJ1-6; unclear D gene. Trimming stripped 4 bases from V and 5 bases from J, with 12 bases between. The germline V gene has CDR1 SGHTA and CDR2 FQGTGA. This CDR3 is built from 15 residues. The CDR3 coding sequence is TGTGCCAGCAGCTGGAGGGCCGGGGATAATTCACCCCTCCACTTT. It translates to CASSWRAGDNSPLHF.

The chain uses TRBV5-1 and TRBJ2-3, with 10 positions matching TRBD1. CDR3 length: 19 amino acids. V dropped 5 bases and J dropped 1; count of bases not matched to a gene: 16. Germline assignment: CDR1 SGHRS and CDR2 YFSETQ. CDR3 sequence (DNA): TGCGCCAGCAGATTTATCTGGACAGGGGGAAAGGGAGGCACAGATACGCAGTATTTT. This encodes CASRFIWTGGKGGTDTQYF.

This chain uses TRBV19 with TRBJ2-2; TRBD2 aligns across 10 bases. The CDR3 extends over 16 amino acids. The V gene end was trimmed by 1 base and the J gene end by 5 bases; junction bases not matched to a gene: 4. Looked up from germline, CDR1 is LNHDA and CDR2 is SQIVND (reference sequence). CDR3 amino acids: CASSIGSGGATGELFF. The DNA for the CDR3 is TGTGCCAGTAGTATAGGAAGCGGGGGGGCAACCGGGGAGCTGTTTTTT.

The V call is TRBV15, the J call TRBJ2-3; a weak D match, TRBD2 (5 bases). Between the trimmed V and J ends, which lost 3 bases and 4 bases, there was a span of 14 bases. The CDR3 loop spans 15 amino acids. CDR1 is LNHNV, CDR2 YYDKDF, per germline (reference sequence). The CDR3 DNA is TGTGCCACCAGCAGTCAGCGGCGGGTCCCAGATACGCAGTATTTT. It specifies CATSSQRRVPDTQYF.

The rearrangement links TRBV3-1 (or the pseudogene TRBV3-2) to TRBJ1-4, with a weak D call TRBD1 (5 bases). The CDR3 spans 16 residues. Germline V CDR1 and CDR2: LGHDT, YNNKEL (reference sequence). Trimming pared 0 bases from V and 8 bases from J, leaving 16 bases between. The CDR3 nucleotides are TGTGCCAGCAGCCAAGACTTGAAAGGGAAGGGGGAAAAACTGTTTTTT. Its translation: CASSQDLKGKGEKLFF.

V usage is TRBV6-5 and J usage is TRBJ1-2; possible D gene TRBD1, 5 bases. CDR3 length equals 14 residues. Between the trimmed V and J ends, which lost 0 bases and 6 bases, there was a span of 11 bases. Per germline, CDR1 MNHEY and CDR2 SVGAGI. The CDR3 reads CASSYSEGRNGYTF. The DNA for the CDR3 is TGTGCCAGCAGTTACTCGGAGGGGAGGAATGGCTACACCTTC.

The count of this clone is one. This clone may be a read error of a much larger clone one base away. The sample contains more than one DNA sequence encoding this CDR3. This sequence joins TRBV27 and TRBJ2-7; 7 bases agree with TRBD1. CDR1 is MNHEY, CDR2 SMNVEV, per germline (reference sequence). This CDR3 spans 14 amino acids. Trimming cost V 6 bases and J 0 bases; bases outside gene matches: 5. The CDR3 reads CASSSTGSSYEQYF. The CDR3 bases are TGTGCCAGCAGCTCGACAGGGAGCTCCTACGAGCAGTACTTC.

The CDR3 DNA reads TGTGCCAGCTCACCAGCGGGGGGGCCGCAATCGCCCTACGAGCAGTACTTC. As protein: CASSPAGGPQSPYEQYF. V gene TRBV18 combines with J gene TRBJ2-7, with 9 bases matching TRBD2. V was clipped by 2 bases and J by 2 bases; unmatched bases: 10. The length of the CDR3 is 17 residues. Germline values: CDR1 KGHSH, CDR2 LQKENI.

The rearrangement joins TRBV30 to TRBJ1-3, with D perhaps TRBD1 (6 bases). V was cut by 5 bases and J by 7 bases, with 18 bases left in between. CDR1 and CDR2 (germline): GTSNPN, SVGIG (reference sequence). The CDR3 is 14 residues long. The CDR3 DNA is TGTGCCTGGGCCTCAGGGGACGGGTTGAACACCATATATTTT. Translated, it gives CAWASGDGLNTIYF.

The gene calls are TRBV12-5 and TRBJ1-4, with D unresolved. V was shortened by 1 base and J by 0 bases, with 6 bases between the two germline ends. CDR3 length: 15 amino acids. The germline V gene has CDR1 LGHNT and CDR2 FRNRAP. The CDR3 reads CASGLGDATNEKLFF. Here the CDR3 DNA reads TGTGCTAGTGGTTTGGGAGATGCAACTAATGAAAAACTGTTTTTT.

The J gene is TRBJ1-2, the V gene TRBV6-5, with D tentatively TRBD1 (5 bases). The CDR3 has 14 amino acids. Looked up from germline, CDR1 is MNHEY and CDR2 is SVGAGI. V lost 10 bases and J lost 8, with 23 bases in between. The chain's CDR3 is CATSRTGGLEGYTF. CDR3 nucleotide sequence: TGTGCCACGAGCCGGACCGGGGGACTTGAGGGCTACACCTTC.

V gene TRBV6-6 combines with J gene TRBJ2-7; 9 bases map to TRBD1. The J segment lost 1 base and the V segment lost 6 bases, leaving 4 bases of the junction unmatched. The CDR3 is made up of 14 amino acids. Per the germline V gene, CDR1 is MNHNY and CDR2 is SVGAGI (reference sequence). The CDR3 coding sequence is TGTGCCAGCAGGTCCGGACAGGGGTCCTACGAGCAGTACTTC. Protein sequence: CASRSGQGSYEQYF.

The genes are TRBV30 and TRBJ2-7; D is uncertain. Germline V gene lookup returns CDR1 GTSNPN and CDR2 SVGIG (reference sequence). The CDR3 covers 11 residues. Trimming removed 0 bases at V and 6 bases at J, with 6 bases between. The DNA of the CDR3 is TGTGCCTGGAGTGTGGAGAGCGAGCAGTACTTC. Protein product: CAWSVESEQYF.

In this sample, this clone turned up once. The rearrangement links TRBV2 to TRBJ2-2; TRBD2 agrees at 12 bases. The length of the CDR3 is 18 residues. The junction had 14 bases not matched to a gene; V was cut back by 5 bases and J by 7 bases. Germline CDR1 and CDR2: SNHLY and FYNNEI. CDR3 DNA sequence: TGTGCCAGCAGTACGGCTAGCGGGAGGGCCATTGTTGTCGGGGAGCTGTTTTTT. Translated, it gives CASSTASGRAIVVGELFF.

V is TRBV10-3 and J is TRBJ2-6, with D uncertain. Deletions cut 6 bases from V and 0 bases from J, with 6 bases between. In germline, CDR1 is ENHRY, CDR2 SYGVKD. CDR3 length: 14 residues. The CDR3 bases are TGTGCCATCAGGGCTGGCTCTGGGGCCAACGTCCTGACTTTC. As protein: CAIRAGSGANVLTF.

The V and J genes are TRBV10-3 and TRBJ1-6; D ambiguous. V was trimmed by 5 bases and J by 11 bases, leaving 16 bases between them. This CDR3 region has 14 residues. The germline gives CDR1 ENHRY, CDR2 SYGVKD. CDR3 residues: CAISSDRWETPLHF. CDR3 nucleotides: TGTGCCATCAGTTCGGACCGTTGGGAGACACCCCTCCACTTT.

V gene TRBV7-2 combines with J gene TRBJ2-1, with 8 nucleotides matching TRBD1. Germline V gene lookup returns CDR1 SGHTA and CDR2 FQGNSA. V shed 6 bases and J 6 bases; nucleotides not matched to a gene: 7. The CDR3 runs to 14 residues. CDR3 protein: CASRDYRGSNEQFF. Here the CDR3 DNA reads TGTGCCAGCAGAGATTACAGGGGGAGCAATGAGCAGTTCTTC.

The chain has TRBV11-1 and TRBJ1-6; weak D call: TRBD1 (6 bases). Germline V gene sequence: CDR1 SGHAT, CDR2 FQDESV (reference sequence). V lost 3 bases and J 9 bases, leaving 15 bases between the germline ends. The CDR3 is made up of 15 amino acids. The CDR3 loop reads CASSLTRGLGSPLHF. In DNA, the CDR3 is TGTGCCAGCAGCTTGACCAGGGGTCTGGGTTCACCCCTCCACTTT.

The chain couples TRBV4-2 to TRBJ2-2; 9 bases match TRBD2. The germline V gene has CDR1 LGHNA and CDR2 YNFKEQ. The trim removed 4 bases at V and 2 bases at J, leaving 11 bases unmatched. This CDR3 region has 18 residues. The DNA of the CDR3 is TGTGCCAGCAGCCTAGAGGGTAGCGGGGGCGGTAACACCGGGGAGCTGTTTTTT. It codes for CASSLEGSGGGNTGELFF.

The chain is built from TRBV7-6 and TRBJ2-7; 9 bases align to TRBD2. The CDR3 length is 17 residues. The J segment lost 5 bases and the V segment lost 1 base, leaving 12 bases of the junction unmatched. CDR1 and CDR2 from the germline V gene are SGHVS and FNYEAQ. The CDR3 sequence is CASSLGPGRGGLNEQYF. DNA for the CDR3: TGTGCCAGCAGCTTAGGGCCTGGGCGGGGGGGCCTCAACGAGCAGTACTTC.

The chain carries TRBV30 and TRBJ1-3; D not certain. The CDR3 runs to 12 residues. Trimming removed 7 bases at V and 0 bases at J, with 7 bases between. In germline, CDR1 is GTSNPN, CDR2 SVGIG (reference sequence). CDR3 sequence reads: CASRDSGNTIYF. CDR3 DNA: TGTGCCTCCCGCGACTCTGGAAACACCATATATTTT.

The chain is built from TRBV19 and TRBJ2-3, with 13 positions matching TRBD2. Germline V CDR1 and CDR2: LNHDA, SQIVND (reference sequence). Germline trimming cut 5 bases from V and 2 bases from J; bases unmatched to any gene: 10. The length of the CDR3 is 18 residues. CDR3 sequence reads: CASSFQGLAGADTDTQYF. CDR3 coding DNA: TGTGCCAGTAGTTTTCAAGGACTAGCGGGGGCCGACACAGATACGCAGTATTTT.

This chain joins TRBV6-2 or TRBV6-3 and TRBJ1-1; 7 bases agree with TRBD1. The CDR3 spans 15 residues. From germline, CDR1 is MNHEY and CDR2 SVGEGT. The junction had 9 bases not matched to a gene; V was cut back by 5 bases and J by 3 bases. Written as DNA, the CDR3 is TGTGCCAGCAGTATTTCCAGGGGGGTGTACACTGAAGCTTTCTTT. This encodes CASSISRGVYTEAFF.

CDR3 residues: CAISETGKRLGNEQFF. Written as DNA, the CDR3 is TGTGCCATCAGTGAGACCGGGAAAAGACTGGGCAATGAGCAGTTCTTC. This chain connects TRBV10-3 to TRBJ2-1; tentatively, D is TRBD2 (5 bases). In germline, CDR1 is ENHRY, CDR2 SYGVKD. With 2 bases removed from V and 6 bases from J, the gap between germline ends came to 17 bases. The CDR3 length is 16 residues.